The 4 T cell receptor beta chains in this list originate from one sample, sequenced in a study of T cell changes during pregnancy in multiple sclerosis. Clones were read by immunoSEQ multiplex PCR, and TCRdb kept only the in-frame ones, dropping some. Found here are about 75,000 clones, 90% to 95% of them singletons; the top ten hold over 0.12%. The source was CD4+ T cells from peripheral blood mononuclear cells, collected after pregnancy. The source is a female donor with multiple sclerosis, enrolled in a pregnancy study.

The V and J genes are TRBV18 and TRBJ2-1; 11 bases match TRBD2. The CDR3 consists of 15 residues. The V gene end was trimmed by 3 bases and the J gene end by 10 bases; junction bases not matched to a gene: 8. Germline values: CDR1 KGHSH, CDR2 LQKENI. The CDR3 DNA reads TGTGCCAGCTCACCGGATACCCTAGCGGGAGGCGAGCAGTTCTTC. Its protein is CASSPDTLAGGEQFF.

The gene calls are TRBV7-2 and TRBJ1-5, with D maybe TRBD1 (6 bases). Germline CDR1 is SGHTA and CDR2 is FQGNSA. Trimming took off 5 bases at V and 4 bases at J, with 9 bases between the two ends. The CDR3 is made up of 13 amino acids. The CDR3 bases are TGTGCCAGCAGCCAGGACAGAAATCAGCCCCAGCATTTT. It specifies CASSQDRNQPQHF.

The gene calls are TRBV7-3 and TRBJ1-1; D perhaps matches TRBD1 (5 bases). Deletions cut 8 bases from V and 6 bases from J, with 16 bases between. CDR3 size: 13 residues. CDR1 and CDR2 (germline): SGHTA, FQGTGA. This CDR3 reads CASLQASGAEAFF. The CDR3 nucleotides are TGTGCCAGCCTACAGGCTTCGGGGGCTGAAGCTTTCTTT.

This rearrangement joins TRBV11-2 to TRBJ1-5; D gene ambiguous. The CDR3 has 17 residues. Trimming removed 0 bases from V and 2 bases from J, with 14 bases in between. Germline CDR1 and CDR2: SGHAT and FQNNGV. The CDR3 is CASSLDHRGIGNQPQHF. The CDR3 coding sequence is TGTGCCAGCAGCTTAGATCATCGGGGTATAGGCAATCAGCCCCAGCATTTT.